This record looks at one T cell receptor beta chain sequence and its context. Clones were read by immunoSEQ multiplex PCR, and TCRdb kept only the in-frame ones, dropping some. The sample holds some 700,000 clones; roughly 90% are singletons and the top ten take 0.0095% to 0.013%. The data are from a study of shared T cell receptors in the human thymus. Germline CDR1 SNHLY, CDR2 FYNNEI. There are 16 residues in the CDR3. The trim removed 6 bases at V and 4 bases at J, leaving 4 bases unmatched. This same sample was also part of a study on human thymus T cells. As that report states: Corrective heart surgery yielded the resections from which the thymus tissue came.

This receptor was obtained from a boy under two years old with a congenital heart defect. J is TRBJ2-3 and V is TRBV2; 16 positions match TRBD2. Sequencing used thymocytes. The CDR3 loop is CASRGTSGRGPDTQYF. CDR3 DNA sequence: TGTGCCAGCAGGGGGACTAGCGGGAGGGGGCCAGATACGCAGTATTTT.